A single sample gave rise to the 2 T cell receptor beta chains below, sequenced in a study of T-cell reconstitution after alpha-beta-depleted transplantation in children. The TCRbeta library was prepared with unique molecular identifiers. MiXCR, run by TCRdb on the PCR reads, gives a single entry per CDR3 protein. The table records around 700,000 distinct CDR3 sequences, about an eighth of them present only once. The sequencing here drew on PBMCs, taken before TCRalphabeta/CD19-depleted stem cell transplant. These receptors originate from a girl aged 2 to 9 with congenital amegakaryocytic thrombocytopenia, due to receive a stem cell transplant.

As regards this clonotype: A much larger clone differs from this one at a single base, so this may be a read error. The rearrangement joins TRBV20-1 to TRBJ2-1, with 9 positions matching TRBD1. The CDR3 is made up of 12 amino acids. Germline CDR1 and CDR2: DFQATT and SNEGSKA (reference sequence). CDR3 region: CSRTGAGNVQFF. DNA of the CDR3: TGCAGTCGGACAGGGGCGGGCAATGTGCAGTTCTTC.

The sample holds a few counts of this clonotype. The genes are TRBV20-1 and TRBJ2-1; D is unclear. Germline CDR1 and CDR2: DFQATT and SNEGSKA (reference sequence). The length of the CDR3 is 12 residues. The V end lost 6 bases, the J end lost 7 bases, and 13 bases lay between the germline ends. As DNA, the CDR3 is TGCAGTGCCCCACGTCGACCTAATGAGCAGTTCTTC. The encoded protein is CSAPRRPNEQFF.